Each of the 7 T cell receptor beta chains below was sequenced from the same sample in a study of cytomegalovirus exposure and HLA in healthy donors (dated by TCRdb to 2016 to 2017). The library was made by the immunoSEQ multiplex PCR assay. For the multiplex PCR, a mixture combining 60 forward primers for TCR Vbeta segments and 13 reverse primers for TCR Jbeta segments was used. TCRdb limited this immuneACCESS table to in-frame rearrangements with V and J called. A share of clones is missing; checked studies link under half to unresolved V genes, and the rest is unexplained. The sample yields 150,000 to 200,000 clones; approximately 84% were counted once. Of the sample, approximately 2.5% is held by the ten largest clones. Sample: PBMCs. The receptors come from a man aged 25-40 years in good health and CMV-seropositive.

V and J are TRBV4-3 and TRBJ2-3; TRBD2 aligns across 8 bases. Trimming cost V 4 bases and J 5 bases; bases outside gene matches: 11. The germline V gene has CDR1 LGHNA and CDR2 YSLEER. The CDR3 totals 16 residues. CDR3 nucleotide sequence: TGCGCCAGCAGCCCAGGTCCCGGGAGGGGTGGAGATACGCAGTATTTT. Its translation: CASSPGPGRGGDTQYF.

This chain joins TRBV18 and TRBJ2-2; 8 bases match TRBD1. Germline assignment: CDR1 KGHSH and CDR2 LQKENI. The CDR3 length is 16 residues. Losses at the gene ends were 3 bases for V and 0 bases for J; bases not matched to a gene: 3. Here the CDR3 DNA reads TGTGCCAGCTCACCCCAGGGGGCCCCGAACACCGGGGAGCTGTTTTTT. Residues: CASSPQGAPNTGELFF.

The rearrangement joins TRBV11-2 to TRBJ2-5, with TRBD1 matching over 9 bases. V shed 4 bases, J shed 6 bases, and the junction held 18 bases outside the gene matches. Germline CDR1 is SGHAT and CDR2 is FQNNGV. CDR3 length: 18 amino acids. CDR3 sequence reads: CASSSMGTGGGRVKTQYF. The CDR3 DNA reads TGTGCCAGCAGCTCAATGGGAACAGGGGGCGGTCGGGTGAAGACCCAGTACTTC. The full variable domain, completed using reference TRBV11-2 and TRBJ2-5, is EAGVAQSPRYKIIEKRQSVAFWCNPISGHATLYWYQQILGQGPKLLIQFQNNGVVDDSQLPKDRFSAERLKGVDSTLKIQPAKLEDSAVYLCASSSMGTGGGRVKTQYFGPGTRLLVL.

J is TRBJ2-3 and V is TRBV7-9; 8 bases line up with TRBD2. CDR1 is SEHNR and CDR2 is FQNEAQ in the germline V gene (reference sequence). The CDR3 extends over 14 amino acids. V shed 5 bases and J 3 bases; nucleotides not matched to a gene: 4. The CDR3: CASSGSGRTDTQYF. The CDR3 nucleotides are TGTGCCAGCAGCGGCAGCGGGAGAACAGATACGCAGTATTTT.

The genes are TRBV4-1 and TRBJ2-3; 9 nucleotides match TRBD2. J lost 2 bases, V lost 2 bases, and 5 bases had no gene match. The CDR3 has 16 residues. The V gene's germline CDR1 is MGHRA and CDR2 YSYEKL. CDR3 residues: CASSQYSGSTTDTQYF. DNA for the CDR3: TGCGCCAGCAGCCAATATAGCGGGAGTACCACAGATACGCAGTATTTT.

The chain is built from TRBV5-6 and TRBJ2-5, with 7 nucleotides matching TRBD1. With 2 bases clipped from V and 5 bases from J, the junction kept 6 bases outside the gene matches. From germline, CDR1 is SGHDT and CDR2 YYEEEE. The CDR3 covers 14 residues. This CDR3 reads CASSLTGVRETQYF. CDR3 DNA sequence: TGTGCCAGCAGCTTAACAGGGGTGCGGGAGACCCAGTACTTC.

V gene TRBV5-5 combines with J gene TRBJ2-1, with 9 bases matching TRBD2. The CDR3 sequence is 16 residues long. Germline V gene sequence: CDR1 SGHKS, CDR2 YYEKEE (reference sequence). V lost 4 bases, J lost 5 bases, and 10 bases stayed unmatched. CDR3 protein: CASSQGVAGADNEQFF. The CDR3 coding sequence is TGTGCCAGCAGCCAGGGGGTAGCGGGAGCGGACAATGAGCAGTTCTTC.